This record covers a single T cell receptor beta chain. Its specificity is unknown. The data were obtained in a study of cytomegalovirus exposure and HLA in healthy donors. Notes on the study in general: Immune exposure was documented only through CMV serostatus.

The PCR used 60 Vbeta and 13 Jbeta primers. The authors' processing: Later, roughly 80 million unique TCR beta chains were counted in an analysis, and approximately 10 million of them were shared. Sequencing was performed with immunoSEQ multiplex PCR; in TCRdb, only in-frame clones are kept and a portion is missing. The D gene and trimming were derived from the DNA, and the V and J assignments and clone size from that table. The sample has about 110,000 clones, and its top ten clones hold approximately 6.8%. Material: PBMCs. This TCR came from a man aged 35-49 years in good health and CMV-seropositive.

DNA of the CDR3: TGTGCCAGCAGCTTGGGACCGAGGCAGCCCCAGCATTTT. It is translated as CASSLGPRQPQHF. The chain is built from TRBV5-6 and TRBJ1-5; no clear D gene. Germline V gives CDR1 SGHDT, CDR2 YYEEEE. V lost 0 bases and J 7 bases, leaving 8 bases between the germline ends. CDR3 size: 13 residues. The variable domain in full, completed from reference TRBV5-6 and TRBJ1-5, reads DAGVTQSPTHLIKTRGQQVTLRCSPKSGHDTVSWYQQALGQGPQFIFQYYEEEERQRGNFPDRFSGHQFPNYSSELNVNALLLGDSALYLCASSLGPRQPQHFGDGTRLSIL.